The clone carrying this T cell receptor beta chain turned up a few times. Its antigen is unknown. The data belong to a study of beta chain features in type 1 diabetes. Purity of each sorted population was above 95%. With V trimmed by 11 bases and J by 5 bases, 8 bases remained unmatched. The germline V gene encodes CDR1 LNHDA and CDR2 SQIVND (reference sequence). The CDR3 has 13 amino acids. Study-level points and caveats: In all four CD4+ subsets, TCRB CDR3 length was significantly, moderately reduced in type 1 diabetes. Fewer junction insertions and more nucleotide deletions appeared in type 1 diabetes patients. HLA influence on TCRB rearrangement stayed unresolved here.

The investigators reverse transcribed all of the isolated RNA, so they sequenced expressed TCRB transcripts. Data came from immunoSEQ multiplex PCR; TCRdb stores just in-frame clones and leaves some out. Among approximately 150,000 clones listed, less than 15% were seen once. The sample comprised central memory CD4+ T cells from blood. The chain uses TRBV19 and TRBJ2-3; 9 bases are shared with TRBD2. The receptor comes from a man younger than 30 with type 1 diabetes. CDR3: CAVTGTSRDTQYF. CDR3 in DNA: TGTGCCGTTACCGGGACTAGCCGAGATACGCAGTATTTT.